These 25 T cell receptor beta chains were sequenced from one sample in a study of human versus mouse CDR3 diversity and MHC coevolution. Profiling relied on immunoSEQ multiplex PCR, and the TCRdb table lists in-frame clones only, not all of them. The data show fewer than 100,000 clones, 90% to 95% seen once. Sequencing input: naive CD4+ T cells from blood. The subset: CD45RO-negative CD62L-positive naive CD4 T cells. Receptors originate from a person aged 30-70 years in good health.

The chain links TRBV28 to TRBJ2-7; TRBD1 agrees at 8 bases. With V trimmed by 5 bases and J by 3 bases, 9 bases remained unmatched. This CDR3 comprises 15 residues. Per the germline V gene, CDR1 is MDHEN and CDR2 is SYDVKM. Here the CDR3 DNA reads TGTGCCAGCAGTGAGGACAGGGCAAACTTCTACGAGCAGTACTTC. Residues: CASSEDRANFYEQYF.

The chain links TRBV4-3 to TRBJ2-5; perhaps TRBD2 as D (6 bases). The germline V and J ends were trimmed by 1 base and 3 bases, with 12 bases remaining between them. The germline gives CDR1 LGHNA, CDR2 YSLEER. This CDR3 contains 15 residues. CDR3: CASSQALGLKETQYF. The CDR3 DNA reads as TGCGCCAGCAGCCAAGCCCTGGGACTTAAAGAGACCCAGTACTTC.

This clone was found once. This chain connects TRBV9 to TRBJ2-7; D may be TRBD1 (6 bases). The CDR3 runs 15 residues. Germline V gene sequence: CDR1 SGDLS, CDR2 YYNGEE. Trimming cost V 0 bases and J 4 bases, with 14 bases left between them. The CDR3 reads CASSVAGDGAYEQYF. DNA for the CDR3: TGTGCCAGCAGCGTAGCAGGGGATGGGGCTTACGAGCAGTACTTC. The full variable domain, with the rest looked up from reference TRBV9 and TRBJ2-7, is DSGVTQTPKHLITATGQRVTLRCSPRSGDLSVYWYQQSLDQGLQFLIQYYNGEERAKGNILERFSAQQFPDLHSELNLSSLELGDSALYFCASSVAGDGAYEQYFGPGTRLTVT.

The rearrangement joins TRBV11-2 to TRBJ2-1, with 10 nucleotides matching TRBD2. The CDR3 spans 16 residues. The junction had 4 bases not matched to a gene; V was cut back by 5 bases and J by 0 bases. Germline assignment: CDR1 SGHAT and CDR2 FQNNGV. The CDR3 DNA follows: TGTGCCAGCAGCACACTAGCGGGAAGCTCCTACAATGAGCAGTTCTTC. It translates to CASSTLAGSSYNEQFF. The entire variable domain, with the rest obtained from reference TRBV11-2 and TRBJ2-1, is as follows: EAGVAQSPRYKIIEKRQSVAFWCNPISGHATLYWYQQILGQGPKLLIQFQNNGVVDDSQLPKDRFSAERLKGVDSTLKIQPAKLEDSAVYLCASSTLAGSSYNEQFFGPGTRLTVL.

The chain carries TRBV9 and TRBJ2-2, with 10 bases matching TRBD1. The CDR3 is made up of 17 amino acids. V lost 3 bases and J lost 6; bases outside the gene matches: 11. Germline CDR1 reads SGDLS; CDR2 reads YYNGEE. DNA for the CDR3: TGTGCCAGCAGCGGAATTGGACAGGGGGTGGGGTCCGGGGAGCTGTTTTTT. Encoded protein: CASSGIGQGVGSGELFF.

CDR3 in amino acids: CASSLLRVGLDTQYF. The CDR3 DNA is TGTGCCAGCAGCTTACTCCGGGTCGGGTTAGATACGCAGTATTTT. The V call is TRBV7-2, the J call TRBJ2-3, with D uncertain. With 2 bases removed from V and 5 bases from J, the gap between germline ends came to 14 bases. This CDR3 region has 15 residues. Looked up from germline, CDR1 is SGHTA and CDR2 is FQGNSA.

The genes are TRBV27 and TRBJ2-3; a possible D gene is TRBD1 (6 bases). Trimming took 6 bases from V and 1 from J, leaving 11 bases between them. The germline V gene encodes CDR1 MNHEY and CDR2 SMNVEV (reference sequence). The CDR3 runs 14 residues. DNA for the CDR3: TGTGCCAGCAGCCTCGACAGGCGCACAGATACGCAGTATTTT. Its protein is CASSLDRRTDTQYF.

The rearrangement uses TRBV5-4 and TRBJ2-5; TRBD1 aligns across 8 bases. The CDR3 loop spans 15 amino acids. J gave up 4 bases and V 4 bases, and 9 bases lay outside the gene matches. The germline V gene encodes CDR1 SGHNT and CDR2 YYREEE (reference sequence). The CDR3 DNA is TGTGCCAGCAGCCTTGGACAGGGAATCAGAGAGACCCAGTACTTC. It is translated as CASSLGQGIRETQYF.

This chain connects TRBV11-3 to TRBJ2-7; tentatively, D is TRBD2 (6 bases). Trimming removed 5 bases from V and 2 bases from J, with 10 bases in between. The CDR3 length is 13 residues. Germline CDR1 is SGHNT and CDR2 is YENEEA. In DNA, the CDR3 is TGTGCCAGCAGCCTCGGGGGTCCCTACGAGCAGTACTTC. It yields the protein CASSLGGPYEQYF.

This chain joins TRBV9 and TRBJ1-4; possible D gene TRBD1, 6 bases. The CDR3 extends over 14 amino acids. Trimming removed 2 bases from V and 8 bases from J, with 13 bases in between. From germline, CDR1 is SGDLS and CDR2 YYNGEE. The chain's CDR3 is CASSVRQEGEKLFF. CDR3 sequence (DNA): TGTGCCAGCAGCGTCCGACAGGAAGGGGAAAAACTGTTTTTT.

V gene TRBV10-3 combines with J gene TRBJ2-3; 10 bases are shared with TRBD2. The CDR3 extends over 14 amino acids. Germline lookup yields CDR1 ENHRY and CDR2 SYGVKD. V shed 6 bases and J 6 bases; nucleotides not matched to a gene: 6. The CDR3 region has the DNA TGTGCCATCAGCGTAGCGGGGGGAGGGGATACGCAGTATTTT. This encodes CAISVAGGGDTQYF.

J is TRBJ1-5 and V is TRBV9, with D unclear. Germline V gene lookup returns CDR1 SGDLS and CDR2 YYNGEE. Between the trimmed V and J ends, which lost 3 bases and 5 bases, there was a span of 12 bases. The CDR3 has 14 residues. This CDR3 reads CASSDGGQDQPQHF. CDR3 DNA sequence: TGTGCCAGCAGCGACGGCGGCCAAGATCAGCCCCAGCATTTT.

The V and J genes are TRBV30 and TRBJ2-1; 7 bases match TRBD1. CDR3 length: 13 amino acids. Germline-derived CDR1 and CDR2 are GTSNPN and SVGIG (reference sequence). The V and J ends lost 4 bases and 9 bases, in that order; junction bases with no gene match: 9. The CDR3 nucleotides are TGTGCCTGGACCAGAGACAGGGCCGGTGAGCAGTTCTTC. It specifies CAWTRDRAGEQFF. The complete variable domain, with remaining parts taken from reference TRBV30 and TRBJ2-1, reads SQTIHQWPATLVQPVGSPLSLECTVEGTSNPNLYWYRQAAGRGLQLLFYSVGIGQISSEVPQNLSASRPQDRQFILSSKKLLLSDSGFYLCAWTRDRAGEQFFGPGTRLTVL.

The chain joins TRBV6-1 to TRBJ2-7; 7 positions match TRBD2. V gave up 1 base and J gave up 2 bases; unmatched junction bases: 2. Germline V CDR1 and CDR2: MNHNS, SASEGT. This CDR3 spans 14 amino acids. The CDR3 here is CASSEDGGTYEQYF. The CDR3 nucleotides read TGTGCCAGCAGTGAAGACGGGGGGACCTACGAGCAGTACTTC.

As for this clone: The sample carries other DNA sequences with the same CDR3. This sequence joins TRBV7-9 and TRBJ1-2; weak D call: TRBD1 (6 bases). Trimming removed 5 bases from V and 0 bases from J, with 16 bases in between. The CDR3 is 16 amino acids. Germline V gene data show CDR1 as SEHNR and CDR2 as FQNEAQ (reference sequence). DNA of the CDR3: TGTGCCAGCAGCCGCAGGGGAGGGTTAGCTAACTATGGCTACACCTTC. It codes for CASSRRGGLANYGYTF.

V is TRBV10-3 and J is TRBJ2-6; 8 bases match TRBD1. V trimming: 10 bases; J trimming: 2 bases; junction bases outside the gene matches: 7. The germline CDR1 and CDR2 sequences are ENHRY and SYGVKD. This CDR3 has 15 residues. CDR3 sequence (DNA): TGTGCCAGCGGACAGGGTGGGCCTGGGGCCAACGTCCTGACTTTC. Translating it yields CASGQGGPGANVLTF.

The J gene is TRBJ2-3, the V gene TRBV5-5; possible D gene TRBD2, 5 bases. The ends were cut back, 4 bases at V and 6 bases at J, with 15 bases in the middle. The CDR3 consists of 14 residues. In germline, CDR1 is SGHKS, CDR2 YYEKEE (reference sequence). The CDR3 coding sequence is TGTGCCAGCAGCCAAGGACTCGTCCCGGATACGCAGTATTTT. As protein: CASSQGLVPDTQYF.

The CDR3 region is CASSPPNRGYEKLFF. The CDR3 nucleotides are TGTGCCAGCTCACCACCGAACAGGGGATACGAAAAACTGTTTTTT. J is TRBJ1-4 and V is TRBV18; TRBD1 matches at 7 bases. Germline CDR1 KGHSH, CDR2 LQKENI. This CDR3 is built from 15 residues. Germline trimming cut 0 bases from V and 8 bases from J; bases unmatched to any gene: 6.

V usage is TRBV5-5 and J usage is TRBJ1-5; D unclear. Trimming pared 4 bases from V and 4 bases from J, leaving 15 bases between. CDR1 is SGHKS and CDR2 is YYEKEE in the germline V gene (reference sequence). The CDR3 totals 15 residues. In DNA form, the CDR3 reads TGTGCCAGCAGCCCGGTGGTCGGGTATAATCAGCCCCAGCATTTT. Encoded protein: CASSPVVGYNQPQHF. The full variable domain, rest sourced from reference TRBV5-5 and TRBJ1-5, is DAGVTQSPTHLIKTRGQQVTLRCSPISGHKSVSWYQQVLGQGPQFIFQYYEKEERGRGNFPDRFSARQFPNYSSELNVNALLLGDSALYLCASSPVVGYNQPQHFGDGTRLSIL.

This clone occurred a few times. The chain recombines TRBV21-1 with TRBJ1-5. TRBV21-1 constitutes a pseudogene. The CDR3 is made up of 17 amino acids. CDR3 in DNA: TGTGCCAGCAGCAAGGGGAGGACATCTTATAGCAATCAGCCCCAGCATTTT. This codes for CASSKGRTSYSNQPQHF.

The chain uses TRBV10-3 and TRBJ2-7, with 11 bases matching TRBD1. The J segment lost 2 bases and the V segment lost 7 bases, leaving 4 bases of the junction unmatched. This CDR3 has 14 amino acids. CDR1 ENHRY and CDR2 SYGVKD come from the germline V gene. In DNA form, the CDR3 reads TGTGCCATCACCTGGGACAGGGGGACCTACGAGCAGTACTTC. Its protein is CAITWDRGTYEQYF.

CDR3 sequence: CASSLRTGGTGELFF. CDR3 coding DNA: TGTGCCAGCAGCTTGCGGACAGGGGGCACCGGGGAGCTGTTTTTT. V is TRBV7-8 and J is TRBJ2-2; 10 bases fit TRBD1. This CDR3 spans 15 amino acids. Trimming at V came to 3 bases and at J to 4 bases, leaving 2 bases not matched to a gene. Germline V gene lookup returns CDR1 SGHVS and CDR2 FQNEAQ.

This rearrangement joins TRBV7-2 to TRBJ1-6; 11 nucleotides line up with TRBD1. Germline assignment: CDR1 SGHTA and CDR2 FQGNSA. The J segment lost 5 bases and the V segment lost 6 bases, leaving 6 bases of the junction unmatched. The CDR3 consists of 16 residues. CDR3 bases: TGTGCCAGCAGAAAGGGACAGGGGGGAAATAATTCACCCCTCCACTTT. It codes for CASRKGQGGNNSPLHF.

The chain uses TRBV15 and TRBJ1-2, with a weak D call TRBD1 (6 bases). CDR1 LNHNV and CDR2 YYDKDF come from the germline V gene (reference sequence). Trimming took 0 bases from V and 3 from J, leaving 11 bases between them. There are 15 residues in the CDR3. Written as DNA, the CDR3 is TGTGCCACCAGCAGAGATCAGGGGATGGACTATGGCTACACCTTC. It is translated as CATSRDQGMDYGYTF.

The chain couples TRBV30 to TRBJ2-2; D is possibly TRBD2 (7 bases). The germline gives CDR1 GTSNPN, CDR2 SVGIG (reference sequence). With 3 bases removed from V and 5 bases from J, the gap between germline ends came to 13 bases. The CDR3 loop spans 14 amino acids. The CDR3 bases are TGTGCCTGGAGGGGGGGAGGGGGGACCGGGGAGCTGTTTTTT. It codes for CAWRGGGGTGELFF.